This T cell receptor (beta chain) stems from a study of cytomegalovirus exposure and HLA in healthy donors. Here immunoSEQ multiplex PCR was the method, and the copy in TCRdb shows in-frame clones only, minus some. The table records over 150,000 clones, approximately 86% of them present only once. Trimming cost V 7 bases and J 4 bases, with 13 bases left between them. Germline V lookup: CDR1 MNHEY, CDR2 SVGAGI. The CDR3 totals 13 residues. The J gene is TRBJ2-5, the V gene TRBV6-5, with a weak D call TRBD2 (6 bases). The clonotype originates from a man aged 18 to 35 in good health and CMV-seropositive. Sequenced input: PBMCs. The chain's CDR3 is CASTSEGRETQYF. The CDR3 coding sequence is TGTGCCAGCACCTCGGAGGGCAGAGAGACCCAGTACTTC.